This is a list of T cell receptor beta chains from one sample in a study of T cells in localized non-small cell lung cancer. Some clones are missing from TCRdb's copy, which holds only in-frame ones; the method was immunoSEQ multiplex PCR. Altogether some 56,000 clones are present, just over 85% being singletons, with the ten largest covering approximately 5%. The sample consisted of peripheral blood, taken before any cancer treatment. Receptors originate from a woman aged 35 to 75 with stage I lung adenocarcinoma. Each CDR3 is given with its conserved first and last residue. Fields, in order: V gene, D gene, clone size, J gene, CDR3 DNA, CDR3 protein. A D gene is named only where the DNA matches it firmly. For some rows the clone size is stated as once, few or many, or as a class when expanded; others skip it.

V: TRBV29-1; D: TRBD1; size: .; J: TRBJ2-7; DNA: TGCAGCGTTGAACCGACAGGGGCAAACTACGAGCAGTACTTC; CDR3: CSVEPTGANYEQYF
V: TRBV6-1; D: .; size: .; J: TRBJ2-2; DNA: TGTGCCAGTGGACTTTCGAACACCGGGGAGCTGTTTTTT; CDR3: CASGLSNTGELFF
V: TRBV7-9; D: .; size: .; J: TRBJ2-7; DNA: TGTGCCAGCAGCTTAAATGATTATGGGGCCTCCTACGAGCAGTACTTC; CDR3: CASSLNDYGASYEQYF
V: TRBV7-2; D: .; size: few; J: TRBJ2-5; DNA: TGTGCCAGCAGCTTCTCTAGAGAAGAGACCCAGTACTTC; CDR3: CASSFSREETQYF
V: TRBV18; D: .; size: .; J: TRBJ1-3; DNA: TGTGCCAGCTCACCACAGGGTGGTCCTGGAAACACCATATATTTT; CDR3: CASSPQGGPGNTIYF
V: TRBV14; D: TRBD1; size: .; J: TRBJ1-6; DNA: TGTGCCAGCAGCCAGGTCGGACAGGGAAGTTCACCCCTCCACTTT; CDR3: CASSQVGQGSSPLHF
V: TRBV6-6; D: .; size: .; J: TRBJ2-7; DNA: TGTGCCAGCAGTTCCCTCCGGGACCCCCGACTCGAGCAGTACTTC; CDR3: CASSSLRDPRLEQYF
V: TRBV5-1; D: .; size: .; J: TRBJ2-4; DNA: TGCGCCAGCAGCCCCCTGGGTGAGGGGAACATTCAGTACTTC; CDR3: CASSPLGEGNIQYF
V: TRBV6-6; D: .; size: .; J: TRBJ2-5; DNA: TGTGCCAGCAGTTACCTTCGGGCGACCCAGTACTTC; CDR3: CASSYLRATQYF
V: TRBV6-5; D: .; size: .; J: TRBJ1-2; DNA: TGTGCCAGCAGTTACGTGGGGGCCTATGGCTACACCTTC; CDR3: CASSYVGAYGYTF
V: TRBV10-1; D: TRBD2; size: .; J: TRBJ2-3; DNA: TGCGCCAGCAGTCCGGGACTAGCGACAGATACGCAGTATTTT; CDR3: CASSPGLATDTQYF
V: TRBV9; D: TRBD1; size: .; J: TRBJ2-1; DNA: TGTGCCAGCAGCGCGGAGGCCGGGACAGCCTACTACAATGAGCAGTTCTTC; CDR3: CASSAEAGTAYYNEQFF
V: TRBV5-1; D: .; size: .; J: TRBJ1-3; DNA: TGCGCCAGCAGCTTGGTCCCCCTCTCTGGAAACACCATATATTTT; CDR3: CASSLVPLSGNTIYF
V: TRBV5-1; D: .; size: .; J: TRBJ2-3; DNA: TGCGCCAGCAGCTTGGAAGCCGGGGTTCCAAGCACAGATACGCAGTATTTT; CDR3: CASSLEAGVPSTDTQYF
V: TRBV10-3; D: .; size: medium-sized; J: TRBJ1-2; DNA: TGTGCCATCAGTGAGTCTTTCAGCTATGGCTACACCTTC; CDR3: CAISESFSYGYTF
V: TRBV2; D: TRBD2; size: .; J: TRBJ2-1; DNA: TGTGCCAGCAGTAATAGTGTAGCGGGGGGGCTAGCGCAGTTCTTC; CDR3: CASSNSVAGGLAQFF
V: TRBV7-2; D: .; size: .; J: TRBJ1-4; DNA: TGTGCCAGCAGCTTAGGGGGTTCCAATGAAAAACTGTTTTTT; CDR3: CASSLGGSNEKLFF
V: TRBV5-1; D: .; size: .; J: TRBJ2-1; DNA: TGCGCCAGCAGCTTGGAGGGGGGATTCTACAATGAGCAGTTCTTC; CDR3: CASSLEGGFYNEQFF
V: TRBV10-1; D: .; size: .; J: TRBJ1-2; DNA: TGCGCCAGCAGAACAATGACAGTACCTAACTATGGCTACACCTTC; CDR3: CASRTMTVPNYGYTF
V: TRBV4-2; D: TRBD2; size: .; J: TRBJ2-3; DNA: TGTGCCAGCAGCCAAAGGACTAGCGGGGGCCCTAGCACAGATACGCAGTATTTT; CDR3: CASSQRTSGGPSTDTQYF
V: TRBV7-8; D: .; size: .; J: TRBJ2-2; DNA: TGTGCCAGCAGCTTACGAGACTATACCGGGGAGCTGTTTTTT; CDR3: CASSLRDYTGELFF
V: TRBV11-2; D: .; size: once; J: TRBJ1-2; DNA: TGTGCCAGCAGCTTAGACGCTAACTATGGCTACACCTTC; CDR3: CASSLDANYGYTF
V: TRBV11-3; D: .; size: .; J: TRBJ2-7; DNA: TGTGCCAGCAGCTTTTACAGAGAGGGCGAGCAGTACTTC; CDR3: CASSFYREGEQYF
V: TRBV5-6; D: .; size: .; J: TRBJ1-2; DNA: TGTGCCACTGCCAAGGTCGGGAACTATGGCTACACCTTC; CDR3: CATAKVGNYGYTF
V: TRBV5-1; D: TRBD1; size: .; J: TRBJ1-4; DNA: TGCGCCAGCAGCTTGCGACAGGGGCCGAGTAATGAAAAACTGTTTTTT; CDR3: CASSLRQGPSNEKLFF
V: TRBV2; D: .; size: .; J: TRBJ1-2; DNA: TGTGCCAGCAGTGTAGATTCCGGTTTTGATGCGTATGGCTACACCTTC; CDR3: CASSVDSGFDAYGYTF
V: TRBV15; D: TRBD1; size: .; J: TRBJ1-4; DNA: TGTGCCACCAGCGGGACAGGGTTTGAAAAACTGTTTTTT; CDR3: CATSGTGFEKLFF
V: TRBV6-5; D: .; size: .; J: TRBJ2-7; DNA: TGTGCCAGCAGCCAAACAGAGCGGTACGAGCAGTACTTC; CDR3: CASSQTERYEQYF
V: TRBV4-1; D: .; size: .; J: TRBJ1-1; DNA: TGCGCCAGCAGCCAAGTTATTTCAGGGCCCGGCCAGAACACTGAAGCTTTCTTT; CDR3: CASSQVISGPGQNTEAFF
V: TRBV7-9; D: .; size: .; J: TRBJ1-2; DNA: TGTGCCAGCAGCTTAGCGGACGTAGGTGGCTATGGCTACACCTTC; CDR3: CASSLADVGGYGYTF
V: TRBV7-8; D: .; size: .; J: TRBJ2-7; DNA: TGTGCCAGCAGCTTAGCCCTTTACGAGCAGTACTTC; CDR3: CASSLALYEQYF
V: TRBV15; D: TRBD1; size: .; J: TRBJ1-3; DNA: TGTGCCACCAGCAGAGACCAGGGGGTAAACACCATATATTTT; CDR3: CATSRDQGVNTIYF
V: TRBV9; D: TRBD2; size: .; J: TRBJ2-7; DNA: TGTGCCAGCAGCCAGGGACTAGCTGGCTACGAGCAGTACTTC; CDR3: CASSQGLAGYEQYF
V: TRBV7-2; D: TRBD2; size: .; J: TRBJ2-7; DNA: TGTGCCAGCAGCTTAGCTAGCGGGGGACGGGGCTCCTACGAGCAGTACTTC; CDR3: CASSLASGGRGSYEQYF
V: TRBV6-5; D: .; size: .; J: TRBJ2-1; DNA: TGTGCCAGCAGTTCCGCGGCACCCAGCTCCTACAATGAGCAGTTCTTC; CDR3: CASSSAAPSSYNEQFF
V: TRBV7-2; D: TRBD1; size: .; J: TRBJ2-7; DNA: TGTGCCAGCAGCCCCCGGGGACAGGGAGGGCGCTACGAGCAGTACTTC; CDR3: CASSPRGQGGRYEQYF
V: TRBV30; D: TRBD2; size: .; J: TRBJ2-5; DNA: TGTGCCTGGAGTGTACCTGGGGGGGTTCAAGAGACCCAGTACTTC; CDR3: CAWSVPGGVQETQYF
V: TRBV25-1; D: .; size: .; J: TRBJ1-1; DNA: TGTGCCAGCATCGAGCCGGGACGGACGGTGGTGAGGAACACTGAAGCTTTCTTT; CDR3: CASIEPGRTVVRNTEAFF
V: TRBV28; D: .; size: .; J: TRBJ2-4; DNA: TGTGCCAGCACCTCTGGGGTGTTAGCCAAAAACATTCAGTACTTC; CDR3: CASTSGVLAKNIQYF
V: TRBV5-4; D: TRBD1; size: once; J: TRBJ2-4; DNA: TGTGCCAGCAGTTCTCGACAGGGTAGGGACATTCAGTACTTC; CDR3: CASSSRQGRDIQYF
V: TRBV5-4; D: TRBD1; size: .; J: TRBJ2-1; DNA: TGTGCCAGCAGCTTTTCCACAGGGGACTACAATGAGCAGTTCTTC; CDR3: CASSFSTGDYNEQFF